One T cell receptor beta chain is described in this entry. Its specificity is not known. This table comes from immunoSEQ multiplex PCR, and its TCRdb copy is limited to in-frame clones, with some not included. The data contain about 60,000 clones, around 81% of them seen just once; the ten biggest clones take up about 4%. The data are from a study of radiotherapy plus CTLA-4 blockade in lung cancer. Whole-study findings and limits: How blood T cell clones changed early, along with interferon-beta, reportedly forecast response best. After radiotherapy and ipilimumab, tumor-derived clones expanded in peripheral blood.

This TCR came from a human donor with non-small cell lung cancer who had a partial response to radiotherapy plus ipilimumab. This specimen consisted of peripheral blood, obtained from a patient treated with radiotherapy plus ipilimumab.

The CDR3 DNA reads TGCGCCAGTCAGGGACTAGCGGGCACAGATACGCAGTATTTT. This gives the protein CASQGLAGTDTQYF. The rearrangement links TRBV5-1 to TRBJ2-3; TRBD2 matches 11 bases. This CDR3 contains 14 residues. V lost 8 bases and J lost 1; bases outside the gene matches: 3. Germline-derived CDR1 and CDR2 are SGHRS and YFSETQ.